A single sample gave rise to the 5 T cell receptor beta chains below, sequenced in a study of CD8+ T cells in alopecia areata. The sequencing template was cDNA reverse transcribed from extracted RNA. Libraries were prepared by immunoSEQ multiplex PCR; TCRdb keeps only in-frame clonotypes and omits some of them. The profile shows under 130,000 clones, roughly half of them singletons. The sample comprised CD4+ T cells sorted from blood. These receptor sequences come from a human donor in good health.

In nucleotides, the CDR3 is TGTGCCAGCAGTTACGCTCGGGGCAGTAACTATGGCTACACCTTC. Encoded protein: CASSYARGSNYGYTF. The chain carries TRBV6-5 and TRBJ1-2; a weak D match, TRBD1 (5 bases). This CDR3 has 15 residues. CDR1 and CDR2 (germline): MNHEY, SVGAGI. Trimming took 2 bases from V and 1 from J, leaving 11 bases between them.

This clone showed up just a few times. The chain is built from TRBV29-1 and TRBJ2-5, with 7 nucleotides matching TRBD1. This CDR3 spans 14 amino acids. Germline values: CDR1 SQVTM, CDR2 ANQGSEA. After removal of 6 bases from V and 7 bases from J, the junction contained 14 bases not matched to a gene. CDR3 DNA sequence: TGCAGCGTAGCGAGACAGGGCGCGACGGGGACCCAGTACTTC. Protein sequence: CSVARQGATGTQYF.

The CDR3 protein is CASSLGQNNEKLFF. The DNA of the CDR3 is TGTGCCAGCAGCTTGGGACAAAATAATGAAAAACTGTTTTTT. V is TRBV5-4 and J is TRBJ1-4; D remains unclear. CDR1 SGHNT and CDR2 YYREEE come from the germline V gene (reference sequence). The CDR3 is made up of 14 amino acids. Trimming took off 0 bases at V and 4 bases at J, with 7 bases between the two ends.

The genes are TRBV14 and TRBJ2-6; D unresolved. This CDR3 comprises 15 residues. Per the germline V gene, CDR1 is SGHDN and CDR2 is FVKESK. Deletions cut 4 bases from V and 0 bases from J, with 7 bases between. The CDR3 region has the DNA TGTGCCAGCAGCCCCGGATACTCTGGGGCCAACGTCCTGACTTTC. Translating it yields CASSPGYSGANVLTF.

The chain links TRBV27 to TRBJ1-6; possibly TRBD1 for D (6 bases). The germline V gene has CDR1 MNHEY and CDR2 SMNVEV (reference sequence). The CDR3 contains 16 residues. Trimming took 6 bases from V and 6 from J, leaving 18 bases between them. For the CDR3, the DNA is TGTGCCAGCAGGACCACCAGGGGCGGGGTTAATTCACCCCTCCACTTT. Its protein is CASRTTRGGVNSPLHF.